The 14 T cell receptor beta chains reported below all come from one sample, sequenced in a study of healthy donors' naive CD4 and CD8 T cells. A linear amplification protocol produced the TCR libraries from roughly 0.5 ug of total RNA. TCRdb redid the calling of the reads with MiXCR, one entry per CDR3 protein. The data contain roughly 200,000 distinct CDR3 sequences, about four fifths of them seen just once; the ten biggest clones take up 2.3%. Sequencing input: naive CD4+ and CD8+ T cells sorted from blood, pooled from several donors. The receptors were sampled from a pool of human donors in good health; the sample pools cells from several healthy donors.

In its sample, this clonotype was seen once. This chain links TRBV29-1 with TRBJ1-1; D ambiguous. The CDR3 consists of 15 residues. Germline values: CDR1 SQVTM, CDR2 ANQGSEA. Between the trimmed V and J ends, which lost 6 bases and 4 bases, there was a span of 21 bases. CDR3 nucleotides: TGCAGCGTCCGCGGACGGACTTTGTTGGGCACTGAAGCTTTCTTT. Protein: CSVRGRTLLGTEAFF.

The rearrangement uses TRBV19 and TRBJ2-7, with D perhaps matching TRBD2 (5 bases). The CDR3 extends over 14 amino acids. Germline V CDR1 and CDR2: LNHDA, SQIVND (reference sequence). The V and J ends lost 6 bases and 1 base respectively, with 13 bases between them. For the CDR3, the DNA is TGTGCCAGTAGCCGGTCGGGGTTGTCCTACGAGCAGTACTTC. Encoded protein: CASSRSGLSYEQYF.

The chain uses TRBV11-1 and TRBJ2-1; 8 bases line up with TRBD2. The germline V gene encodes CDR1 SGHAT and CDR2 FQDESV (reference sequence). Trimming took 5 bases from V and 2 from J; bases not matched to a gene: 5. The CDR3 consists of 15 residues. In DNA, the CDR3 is TGTGCCAGCAGCCAGGTACTAGCGGCCTACAATGAGCAGTTCTTC. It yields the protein CASSQVLAAYNEQFF.

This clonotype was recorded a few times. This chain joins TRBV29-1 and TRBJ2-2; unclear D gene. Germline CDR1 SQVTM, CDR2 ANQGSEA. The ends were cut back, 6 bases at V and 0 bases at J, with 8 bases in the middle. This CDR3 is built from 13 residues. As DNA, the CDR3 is TGCAGCGTAGCCAGAGCGAACACCGGGGAGCTGTTTTTT. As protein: CSVARANTGELFF.

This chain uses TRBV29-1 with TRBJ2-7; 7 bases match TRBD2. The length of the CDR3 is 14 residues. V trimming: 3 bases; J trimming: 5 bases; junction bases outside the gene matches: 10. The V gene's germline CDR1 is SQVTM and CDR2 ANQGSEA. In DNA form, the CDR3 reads TGCAGCGTTGAGCTAGCGGACCTTATAGACGAGCAGTACTTC. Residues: CSVELADLIDEQYF.

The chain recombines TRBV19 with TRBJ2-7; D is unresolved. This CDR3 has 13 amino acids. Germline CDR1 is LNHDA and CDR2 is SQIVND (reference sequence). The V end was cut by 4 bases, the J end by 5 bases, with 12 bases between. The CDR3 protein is CASSNRFRHEQYF. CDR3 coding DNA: TGTGCCAGTAGTAACCGGTTTCGGCACGAGCAGTACTTC.

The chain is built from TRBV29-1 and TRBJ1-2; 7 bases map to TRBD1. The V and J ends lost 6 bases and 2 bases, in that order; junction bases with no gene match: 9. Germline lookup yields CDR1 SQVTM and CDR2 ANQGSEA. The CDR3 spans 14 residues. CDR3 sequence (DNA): TGCAGCGTGAGAGACAGGGCAGAGAACTATGGCTACACCTTC. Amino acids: CSVRDRAENYGYTF.

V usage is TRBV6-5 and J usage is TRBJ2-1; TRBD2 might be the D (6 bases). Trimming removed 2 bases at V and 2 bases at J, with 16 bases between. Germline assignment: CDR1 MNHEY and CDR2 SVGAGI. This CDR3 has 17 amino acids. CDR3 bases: TGTGCCAGCAGTTACCCGAGCGGGCAGGCCCCCTACAATGAGCAGTTCTTC. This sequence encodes CASSYPSGQAPYNEQFF.

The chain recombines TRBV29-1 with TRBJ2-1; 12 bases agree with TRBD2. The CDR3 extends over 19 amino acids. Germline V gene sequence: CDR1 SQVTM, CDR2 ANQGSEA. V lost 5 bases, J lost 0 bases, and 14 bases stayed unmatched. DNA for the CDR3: TGCAGCGTTCGCTCCGGGACTAGCGGGCATAGGAGCTCCTACAATGAGCAGTTCTTC. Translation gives CSVRSGTSGHRSSYNEQFF.

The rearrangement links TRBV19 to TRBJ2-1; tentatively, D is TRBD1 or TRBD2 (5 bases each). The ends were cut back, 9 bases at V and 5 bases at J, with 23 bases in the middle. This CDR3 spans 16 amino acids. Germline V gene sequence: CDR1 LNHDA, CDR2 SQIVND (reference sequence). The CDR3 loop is CASSLGTGWSHNEQFF. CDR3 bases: TGTGCCAGCTCTCTGGGGACGGGTTGGTCACACAATGAGCAGTTCTTC.

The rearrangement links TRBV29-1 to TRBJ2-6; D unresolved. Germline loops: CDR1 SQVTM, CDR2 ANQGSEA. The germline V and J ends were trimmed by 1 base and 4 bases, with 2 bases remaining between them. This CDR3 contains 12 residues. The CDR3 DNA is TGCAGCGTTGAAGCCGGGGCCAACGTCCTGACTTTC. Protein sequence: CSVEAGANVLTF.

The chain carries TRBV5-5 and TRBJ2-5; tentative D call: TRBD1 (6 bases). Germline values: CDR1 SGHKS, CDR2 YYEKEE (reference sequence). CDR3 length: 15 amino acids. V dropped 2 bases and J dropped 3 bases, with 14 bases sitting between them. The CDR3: CASSFGWGQKETQYF. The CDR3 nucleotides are TGTGCCAGCAGCTTTGGGTGGGGACAAAAAGAGACCCAGTACTTC.

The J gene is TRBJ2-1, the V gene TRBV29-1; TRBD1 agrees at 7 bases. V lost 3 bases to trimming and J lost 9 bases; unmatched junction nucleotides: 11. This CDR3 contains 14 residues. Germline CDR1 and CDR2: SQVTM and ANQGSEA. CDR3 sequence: CSVDPRDSPFEQFF. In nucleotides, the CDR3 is TGCAGCGTTGACCCCCGGGACAGCCCATTTGAGCAGTTCTTC.

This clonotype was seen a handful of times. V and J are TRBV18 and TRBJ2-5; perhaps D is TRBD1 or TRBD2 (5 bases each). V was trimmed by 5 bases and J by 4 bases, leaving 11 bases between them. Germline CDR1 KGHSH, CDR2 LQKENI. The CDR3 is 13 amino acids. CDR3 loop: CASSTSGTETQYF. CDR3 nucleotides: TGTGCCAGCTCAACCTCAGGGACAGAGACCCAGTACTTC.